The source of this T cell receptor (beta chain) is a study of blood T cell repertoires in COVID-19. Turning to the study itself: From T cells, B-cell-depleted T cells, or PBMCs came the material, which was cDNA or gDNA.

Authors' processing steps: Using reference gene primer amplification, nucleated cell counts were estimated. Clones were read by immunoSEQ multiplex PCR, and TCRdb kept only the in-frame ones, dropping some. V and J calls and clone size are given by that table; D and trimming were obtained from the DNA. The table records 150,000 or so clones, approximately 87% of them present only once. The germline V gene encodes CDR1 MDHEN and CDR2 SYDVKM. V trimming: 6 bases; J trimming: 7 bases; junction bases outside the gene matches: 1. CDR3 length: 11 residues. About this clone itself: This clone may be a read error of a much larger clone one base away.

The TCR comes from a woman in her 70s with acute or convalescent COVID-19. Material for sequencing was peripheral blood. The rearrangement joins TRBV28 to TRBJ2-5, with TRBD2 matching 8 bases. CDR3 nucleotides: TGTGCCAGCAGCGGGGGGGGGACCCAGTACTTC. This encodes CASSGGGTQYF.